The rows below give T cell receptor beta chains drawn from one sample of a study of cytomegalovirus exposure and HLA in healthy donors. Libraries were prepared by immunoSEQ multiplex PCR; TCRdb keeps only in-frame clonotypes and omits some of them. This sample has approximately 140,000 clones, with around 74% found just once. The sample consisted of PBMCs. Receptor source: a man between 45 and 60 years old in good health and CMV-seropositive. CDR3s include the opening cysteine and the closing phenylalanine or tryptophan. D genes are given only for firm matches. Rows may omit the clone size; those that give it use once, few, many or a size class.

j_call,d_call,v_call,cdr3_length,clone_size,cdr3_nt,cdr3_aa
TRBJ2-3,NA,TRBV5-6,17,NA,TGTGCCAGCAGCTTGTTCTACGTTGGGGGCGGCACAGATACGCAGTATTTT,CASSLFYVGGGTDTQYF
TRBJ2-1,TRBD1,TRBV18,13,once,TGTGCCAGCTCACCAACAGGGGGCAATGAGCAGTTCTTC,CASSPTGGNEQFF
TRBJ1-1,NA,TRBV19,14,once,TGTGCCAGTAGTATTAAGGACATGAACACTGAAGCTTTCTTT,CASSIKDMNTEAFF
TRBJ2-7,NA,TRBV2,12,few,TGTGCCAGCAGGCCCCCATTCGGCGAGCAGTACTTC,CASRPPFGEQYF
TRBJ2-7,TRBD1,TRBV18,14,NA,TGTGCCAGCTCACGGGGACAGGCCGGCTACGAGCAGTACTTC,CASSRGQAGYEQYF
TRBJ2-5,TRBD2,TRBV7-2,15,few,TGTGCCAGCAGCTTACGCGGGAGGGCCCAGGAGACCCAGTACTTC,CASSLRGRAQETQYF
TRBJ2-7,TRBD1,TRBV4-2,15,once,TGTGCCAGCAGCCAAGGCCTGGGACAGCACTACGAGCAGTACTTC,CASSQGLGQHYEQYF
TRBJ2-1,TRBD2,TRBV10-2,15,few,TGCGCCAGCAGTCCACTAGCGCCAGAGTACAATGAGCAGTTCTTC,CASSPLAPEYNEQFF
TRBJ2-1,TRBD2,TRBV10-3,12,NA,TGTGCCATCCTAGCGGGAGAATATGAGCAGTTCTTC,CAILAGEYEQFF
TRBJ2-2,TRBD2,TRBV2,20,once,TGTGCCAGCAGTGAAAGACGACTAGCGGGAGTCGACCGAAACACCGGGGAGCTGTTTTTT,CASSERRLAGVDRNTGELFF
TRBJ1-4,NA,TRBV6-5,15,NA,TGTGCCAGCAGTTCCACCGGGCTCACGGGGGAAAAACTGTTTTTT,CASSSTGLTGEKLFF
TRBJ1-1,NA,TRBV6-5,13,few,TGTGCCAGCAGTGAAAGGGGGAACACTGAAGCTTTCTTT,CASSERGNTEAFF
TRBJ1-3,NA,TRBV7-9,18,NA,TGTGCCAGCAGCTCTACCGAAGTACAGGGAGCTACTGGAAACACCATATATTTT,CASSSTEVQGATGNTIYF
TRBJ1-1,NA,TRBV10-3,13,NA,TGTGCCATCAGTGATGTCCGGAACACTGAAGCTTTCTTT,CAISDVRNTEAFF
TRBJ2-7,TRBD2,TRBV13,15,NA,TGTGCCAGCAGCTTCCCGAGCGGGAATAAGAACGAGCAGTACTTC,CASSFPSGNKNEQYF
TRBJ1-4,TRBD1,TRBV5-1,16,NA,TGCGCCAGCAGCTGGGGACAGGGGGTAACTAATGAAAAACTGTTTTTT,CASSWGQGVTNEKLFF
TRBJ2-3,NA,TRBV9,14,NA,TGTGCCAGCAGCTCGCGGGGCTTTCAGGATACGCAGTATTTT,CASSSRGFQDTQYF
TRBJ1-3,NA,TRBV5-6,14,NA,TGTGCCAGCAGCTTGCTTAACTCTGGAAACACCATATATTTT,CASSLLNSGNTIYF
TRBJ2-1,NA,TRBV11-3,15,NA,TGTGCCAGCAGCTTAGAGGCTGTTGGCGGCAATGAGCAGTTCTTC,CASSLEAVGGNEQFF
TRBJ1-1,TRBD1,TRBV6-5,15,NA,TGTGCCAGCAGTGTGACAGGGTCGGGTAAGACTGAAGCTTTCTTT,CASSVTGSGKTEAFF
TRBJ2-1,NA,TRBV11-1,14,NA,TGTGCCAGCACCCGACGGACAGTTAAGAATGAGCAGTTCTTC,CASTRRTVKNEQFF
TRBJ2-7,TRBD2,TRBV7-2,16,NA,TGTGCCAGCAGCTTAAAGCATACTAGCGGACGGTACGAGCAGTACTTC,CASSLKHTSGRYEQYF
TRBJ1-2,NA,TRBV7-9,15,NA,TGTGCCAGCAGGGACGGACTTTGGGAGACCCATGGCTACACCTTC,CASRDGLWETHGYTF
TRBJ2-7,NA,TRBV5-1,14,NA,TGCGCCAGCAGCTTACAGGGAGGGACTAACGAGCAGTACTTC,CASSLQGGTNEQYF
TRBJ1-3,NA,TRBV4-1,12,NA,TGCGCCAGCAGCCAAGGTAGAAACACCATATATTTT,CASSQGRNTIYF
TRBJ2-1,TRBD1,TRBV10-3,17,few,TGTGCCATCAGTGAGAGGGGCTTGACGGACAGGGCAATTGAGCAGTTCTTC,CAISERGLTDRAIEQFF
TRBJ2-7,NA,TRBV19,15,once,TGTGCCAGTAGCCCAGCGAGGGGGGGGGTCTACGAGCAGTACTTC,CASSPARGGVYEQYF
TRBJ1-1,NA,TRBV18,12,NA,TGTGCCAGCTCACCTGAGGACACTGAAGCTTTCTTT,CASSPEDTEAFF
TRBJ1-4,NA,TRBV6-5,13,NA,TGTGCCAGCAGTTCCCTCTCGGGAGAAAAACTGTTTTTT,CASSSLSGEKLFF
TRBJ2-3,TRBD2,TRBV15,15,NA,TGTGCCACCAGCACCCGACTAGCGGGCACAGATACGCAGTATTTT,CATSTRLAGTDTQYF
TRBJ2-7,NA,TRBV5-1,15,NA,TGCGCCAGCAGCTTGGTCTCCGGGTCGAACTACGAGCAGTACTTC,CASSLVSGSNYEQYF
TRBJ2-7,NA,TRBV2,11,NA,TGTGCCAGCAGGTACTCCTACGAGCAGTACTTC,CASRYSYEQYF
TRBJ2-3,TRBD2,TRBV7-6,17,NA,TGTGCCAGCAGCTTAGACCTAGCGGGACCGAGCACAGATACGCAGTATTTT,CASSLDLAGPSTDTQYF
TRBJ2-1,NA,TRBV5-1,14,NA,TGCGCCAGCAGCCAGGGGAGCTCCTACAATGAGCAGTTCTTC,CASSQGSSYNEQFF
TRBJ2-3,NA,TRBV25-1,16,NA,TGTGCCAGCAGTGAAAGGCTGGAGTCGGGCACAGATACGCAGTATTTT,CASSERLESGTDTQYF
TRBJ1-1,TRBD1,TRBV5-1,15,NA,TGCGCCAGCAGCCTTTGGACAGGGGGAAGAACTGAAGCTTTCTTT,CASSLWTGGRTEAFF
TRBJ1-4,TRBD1,TRBV7-2,15,once,TGTGCCAGCAGCATTACCGGGACAGTGGGGGAAAAACTGTTTTTT,CASSITGTVGEKLFF
TRBJ2-1,TRBD2,TRBV10-3,12,once,TGTGCCATCAGGACTAGCGGCAATGAGCAGTTCTTC,CAIRTSGNEQFF
TRBJ2-3,NA,TRBV6-6,14,NA,TGTGCCAGCAGTCCACCCCTCAAACAGGGAAATAGCTATTTT,CASSPPLKQGNSYF
TRBJ2-1,NA,TRBV27,15,NA,TGTGCCAGCAGTATCACAGGGAGTCTCCACAATGAGCAGTTCTTC,CASSITGSLHNEQFF
TRBJ2-7,TRBD2,TRBV18,17,NA,TGTGCCAGCTCACTGAGGGACCCCGGGACTAGCGGGAACGAGCAGTACTTC,CASSLRDPGTSGNEQYF
TRBJ2-6,NA,TRBV18,14,NA,TGTGCCAGCTCAACGGTTCCTGGGGCCAACGTCCTGACTTTC,CASSTVPGANVLTF
TRBJ1-2,NA,TRBV2,15,NA,TGTGCCAGCAGTGAATTGCGGACAGCAACCTATGGCTACACCTTC,CASSELRTATYGYTF
TRBJ2-7,NA,TRBV7-8,12,few,TGTGCCAGCAGCTTAGCGAGGTACGAGCAGTACTTC,CASSLARYEQYF
TRBJ2-5,TRBD2,TRBV5-6,16,NA,TGTGCCAGCAGCCCGGGACTAGCGGGAGAGGGAGAGACCCAGTACTTC,CASSPGLAGEGETQYF
TRBJ2-4,TRBD1,TRBV6-1,14,NA,TGTGCCAGCAGCGGGGAGGACAGGGGTTACATTCAGTACTTC,CASSGEDRGYIQYF
TRBJ2-7,NA,TRBV5-3,13,NA,TGTGCCAGAAGGTGGGGGAGGTGTTACGAGCAGTACTTC,CARRWGRCYEQYF
TRBJ2-1,NA,TRBV10-3,15,NA,TGTGCCATCAGTGAGGGCCGGGGCTCCTACAATGAGCAGTTCTTC,CAISEGRGSYNEQFF
TRBJ2-7,TRBD1,TRBV28,15,few,TGTGCCAGCAGTTTCGGGGGGACAGGGGCCTACGAGCAGTACTTC,CASSFGGTGAYEQYF
TRBJ1-1,NA,TRBV19,13,NA,TGTGCCAGTAGTGCCAGAGGTTGGACTGAAGCTTTCTTT,CASSARGWTEAFF